This T cell receptor (beta chain) was found in a study of blood T cell repertoires in COVID-19. On the study more broadly: Material from acute and convalescent COVID-19 was sourced from the United States, Italy and Spain.

Germline CDR1 and CDR2: SGHRS and YFSETQ. The CDR3 totals 15 residues. The ends were cut back, 1 base at V and 8 bases at J, with 15 bases in the middle. Patients at the Seattle site were enrolled during active infection and followed longitudinally. Method: immunoSEQ multiplex PCR; TCRdb's copy keeps in-frame clones and lacks some. The repertoire holds a few hundred thousand clones, with about nine tenths as singletons. Sequenced input: peripheral blood. The genes are TRBV5-1 and TRBJ1-4; D is uncertain. The sequence was obtained from a woman aged 45-65 years with COVID-19, enrolled during active disease. CDR3 sequence: CASSLNAGGWEKLFF. DNA of the CDR3: TGCGCCAGCAGCTTGAACGCGGGAGGATGGGAAAAACTGTTTTTT.